This T cell receptor beta chain was identified in a study of T cell repertoires in cytomegalovirus infection. Overall study findings and caveats: It was HLA-C-restricted CMV-specific TCR beta clonotypes that dominated the response ex vivo. Pooled public TCR beta family frequency picked out CMV carriers with the relevant HLA.

Only a few counts were recorded for this clonotype. The antigen is unknown. TCRdb analysed the reads with MiXCR anew, one entry per CDR3 protein. The sample holds around 450,000 distinct CDR3 sequences, 30% to 40% seen once. The V end was cut by 0 bases, the J end by 14 bases, with 25 bases between. The CDR3 runs 16 residues. Looked up from germline, CDR1 is LGHNA and CDR2 is YNFKEQ. Material: PBMCs. The source is a human donor in good health (CMV status not recorded). Some clones in this sample may be carry-over from other donors' samples. This rearrangement joins TRBV4-2 to TRBJ1-2; D is uncertain. The CDR3 bases are TGTGCCAGCAGCCAAGAAACGGGAGAGCTAGTGATAGGGAGTACCTTC. Its protein product is CASSQETGELVIGSTF.